One sample yielded the 9 T cell receptor beta chains listed below, sequenced in a study of T cells in Graves' hyperthyroidism and ophthalmopathy. RNA transcripts provided the source from which TCR beta CDR3 regions were amplified. When the TCR CDR3 underwent first-round RT-PCR, the HTBI primer set was used. MiXCR, applied by TCRdb to the multiplex PCR reads, yields one record per CDR3 protein. The sample consists of hundreds of thousands of distinct CDR3 sequences, over 35% of them appearing once. Sequencing was done on a sample of blood. These receptors were obtained from a man aged 18-30 years with Graves' hyperthyroidism.

This clonotype was counted ten times or more. The J gene is TRBJ1-6, the V gene TRBV20-1, with D tentatively TRBD1 (5 bases). This CDR3 has 17 amino acids. Germline V lookup: CDR1 DFQATT, CDR2 SNEGSKA (reference sequence). V was trimmed by 0 bases and J by 4 bases, leaving 16 bases between them. CDR3 region: CSARDGGPGGYNSPLHF. CDR3 sequence (DNA): TGCAGTGCTAGAGATGGCGGCCCGGGGGGTTATAATTCACCCCTCCACTTT.

This clonotype was seen a few times. V gene TRBV20-1 combines with J gene TRBJ2-7, with 10 bases matching TRBD2. CDR3 size: 15 residues. Germline V gives CDR1 DFQATT, CDR2 SNEGSKA (reference sequence). The junction had 7 bases not matched to a gene; V was cut back by 5 bases and J by 0 bases. CDR3 nucleotide sequence: TGCAGTGCTCCGCATCCTAGCGGGGGCTCCTACGAGCAGTACTTC. This codes for CSAPHPSGGSYEQYF.

This clonotype was detected ten times or more. The V and J genes are TRBV29-1 and TRBJ2-7; D is undetermined. This CDR3 has 12 amino acids. V shed 1 base and J shed 3 bases, with 7 bases lying between them. Germline CDR1 SQVTM, CDR2 ANQGSEA. CDR3 sequence: CSVEGLGYEQYF. DNA for the CDR3: TGCAGCGTTGAAGGGCTCGGCTACGAGCAGTACTTC.

The chain is built from TRBV5-1 and TRBJ1-1; TRBD1 aligns across 11 bases. J gave up 5 bases and V 3 bases, and 6 bases lay outside the gene matches. The CDR3 consists of 15 residues. CDR1 is SGHRS, CDR2 YFSETQ, per germline. Here the CDR3 DNA reads TGCGCCAGCAGCTCTGGGACAGGGGGAGGGACTGAAGCTTTCTTT. Residues: CASSSGTGGGTEAFF.

J is TRBJ1-2 and V is TRBV29-1; D remains ambiguous. The CDR3 spans 10 residues. CDR1 is SQVTM and CDR2 is ANQGSEA in the germline V gene. V was cut by 8 bases and J by 10 bases, with 14 bases left in between. The chain's CDR3 is CSMRSEDYTF. The CDR3 nucleotides read TGCAGCATGCGGTCAGAGGACTACACCTTC.

This chain links TRBV19 with TRBJ1-1; the D gene is possibly TRBD1 (5 bases). V was clipped by 7 bases and J by 0 bases, with 15 bases between them. This CDR3 is 15 amino acids long. Germline V gives CDR1 LNHDA, CDR2 SQIVND (reference sequence). CDR3 sequence reads: CASMEGSRMNTEAFF. Written as DNA, the CDR3 is TGTGCCAGTATGGAGGGGTCCCGCATGAACACTGAAGCTTTCTTT.

In its sample, this clonotype was seen a few times. The CDR3 DNA reads TGTGCCAGCAGCCAAGGGGTCGATGGGACTGAAGCTTTCTTT. Protein sequence: CASSQGVDGTEAFF. V gene TRBV4-2 combines with J gene TRBJ1-1; D remains unclear. This CDR3 region has 14 residues. CDR1 LGHNA and CDR2 YNFKEQ come from the germline V gene. Trimming removed 1 base from V and 5 bases from J, with 11 bases in between.

The rearrangement joins TRBV2 to TRBJ1-5; the D gene is possibly TRBD1 (6 bases). This CDR3 has 14 residues. Trimming took 4 bases from V and 6 from J, leaving 13 bases between them. Per the germline V gene, CDR1 is SNHLY and CDR2 is FYNNEI. The CDR3 protein is CASSAKEGGQPQHF. The CDR3 DNA is TGTGCCAGCAGTGCTAAAGAGGGGGGTCAGCCCCAGCATTTT.

This chain links TRBV7-2 with TRBJ1-6, with D unclear. V lost 4 bases to trimming and J lost 6 bases, with 7 bases between them. Germline V gene sequence: CDR1 SGHTA, CDR2 FQGNSA. CDR3 length: 13 amino acids. CDR3 DNA sequence: TGTGCCAGCAGCTGGGATTTTAATTCACCCCTCCACTTT. It encodes CASSWDFNSPLHF.